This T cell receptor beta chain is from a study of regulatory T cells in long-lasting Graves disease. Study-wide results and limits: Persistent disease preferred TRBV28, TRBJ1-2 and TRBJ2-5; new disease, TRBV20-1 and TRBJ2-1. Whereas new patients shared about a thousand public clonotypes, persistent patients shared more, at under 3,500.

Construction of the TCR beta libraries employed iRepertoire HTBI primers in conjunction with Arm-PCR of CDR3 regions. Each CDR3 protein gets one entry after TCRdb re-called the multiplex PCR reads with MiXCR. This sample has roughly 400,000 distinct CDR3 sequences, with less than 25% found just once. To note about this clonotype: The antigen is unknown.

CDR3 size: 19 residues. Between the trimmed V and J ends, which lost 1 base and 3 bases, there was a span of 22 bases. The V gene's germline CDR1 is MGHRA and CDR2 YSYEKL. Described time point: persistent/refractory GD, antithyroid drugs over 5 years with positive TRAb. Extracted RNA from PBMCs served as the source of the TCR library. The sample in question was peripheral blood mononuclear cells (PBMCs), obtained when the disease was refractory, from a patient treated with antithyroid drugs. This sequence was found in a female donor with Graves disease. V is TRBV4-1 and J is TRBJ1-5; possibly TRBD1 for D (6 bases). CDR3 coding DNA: TGCGCCAGCAGCCAAGCCTCTGATCGCAGGGGTTACCCCAATCAGCCCCAGCATTTT. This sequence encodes CASSQASDRRGYPNQPQHF.